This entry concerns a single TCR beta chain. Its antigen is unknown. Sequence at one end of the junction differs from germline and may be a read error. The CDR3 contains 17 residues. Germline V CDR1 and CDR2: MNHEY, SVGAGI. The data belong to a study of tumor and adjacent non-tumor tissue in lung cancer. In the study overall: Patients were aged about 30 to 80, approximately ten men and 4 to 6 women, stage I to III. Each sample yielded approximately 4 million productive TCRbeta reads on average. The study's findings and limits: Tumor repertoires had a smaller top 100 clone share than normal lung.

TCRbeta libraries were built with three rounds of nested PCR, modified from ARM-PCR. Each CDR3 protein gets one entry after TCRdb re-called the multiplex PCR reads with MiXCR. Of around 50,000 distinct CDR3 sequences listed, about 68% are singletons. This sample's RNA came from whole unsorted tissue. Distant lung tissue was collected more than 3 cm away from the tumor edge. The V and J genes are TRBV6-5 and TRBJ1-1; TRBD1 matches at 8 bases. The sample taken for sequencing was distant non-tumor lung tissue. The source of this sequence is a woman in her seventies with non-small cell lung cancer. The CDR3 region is CASKPKTGDLLGTEAFF. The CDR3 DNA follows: TGTGCCAGCAAACCGAAGACAGGGGACTTATTGGGAACTGAGGCTTTCTTT.